This TCR beta chain was sequenced in a study of PD-L1 blockade in urothelial cancer. Study as a whole: The median T cell count in blood samples was 140,000 to 150,000. Overall study findings and caveats: Pretreatment TCR clonality in blood, when below the median, was predictive of better survival.

Assay: immunoSEQ multiplex PCR; the TCRdb copy retains only in-frame clones and omits some. Here the sample spans approximately 19,000 clones, approximately 90% being singletons. Germline lookup yields CDR1 SEHNR and CDR2 FQNEAQ (reference sequence). V was clipped by 5 bases and J by 4 bases, with 14 bases between them. CDR3 length: 14 residues. The time point denotes: pretreatment peripheral blood. Samples were collected from each patient before treatment and during treatment. Each patient gave between 1 and 8 of them in total. In its sample, this clone was seen once. The antigen remains unidentified.

This TCR came from a man aged 70-80 years with urothelial cancer. The V call is TRBV7-9, the J call TRBJ1-1; D may be TRBD1 (5 bases). The material was PBMCs, obtained around atezolizumab (anti-PD-L1) treatment. CDR3 bases: TGTGCCAGCAGCCAAGACAGAACCTTCACTGAAGCTTTCTTT. This encodes CASSQDRTFTEAFF. Looking up the rest from reference TRBV7-9 and TRBJ1-1 gives the full variable domain: DTGVSQNPRHKITKRGQNVTFRCDPISEHNRLYWYRQTLGQGPEFLTYFQNEAQLEKSRLLSDRFSAERPKGSFSTLEIQRTEQGDSAMYLCASSQDRTFTEAFFGQGTRLTVV.